This T cell receptor (beta chain) was sequenced in a study of blood T cell repertoires in COVID-19. Turning to the study itself: Material from acute and convalescent COVID-19 was sourced from the United States, Italy and Spain. The analysed material was cDNA or gDNA that came from T cells, B-cell-depleted T cells, or PBMCs.

Germline loops: CDR1 MGHDK, CDR2 SYGVNS. The CDR3 covers 13 residues. The germline V and J ends were trimmed by 5 bases and 6 bases, with 13 bases remaining between them. Original processing notes: Nucleated cell counts were estimated from reference gene primer amplification. Using immunoSEQ multiplex PCR, the repertoire was profiled, and TCRdb retains in-frame clones only, with some absent. That table supplies the V and J calls and clone size; D and trimming were determined from the DNA. The table has roughly 200,000 clones, 80% to 90% seen once; the top ten hold over 9.5%. This clone showed up just a few times.

Material: peripheral blood. The source is a human donor with active or convalescent COVID-19. The donor label of this sample is uncertain. The chain carries TRBV25-1 and TRBJ1-2; possible D gene TRBD1, 5 bases. CDR3 protein: CASSRRGANGYTF. The CDR3 coding sequence is TGTGCCAGCAGTAGGAGGGGCGCAAATGGCTACACCTTC.